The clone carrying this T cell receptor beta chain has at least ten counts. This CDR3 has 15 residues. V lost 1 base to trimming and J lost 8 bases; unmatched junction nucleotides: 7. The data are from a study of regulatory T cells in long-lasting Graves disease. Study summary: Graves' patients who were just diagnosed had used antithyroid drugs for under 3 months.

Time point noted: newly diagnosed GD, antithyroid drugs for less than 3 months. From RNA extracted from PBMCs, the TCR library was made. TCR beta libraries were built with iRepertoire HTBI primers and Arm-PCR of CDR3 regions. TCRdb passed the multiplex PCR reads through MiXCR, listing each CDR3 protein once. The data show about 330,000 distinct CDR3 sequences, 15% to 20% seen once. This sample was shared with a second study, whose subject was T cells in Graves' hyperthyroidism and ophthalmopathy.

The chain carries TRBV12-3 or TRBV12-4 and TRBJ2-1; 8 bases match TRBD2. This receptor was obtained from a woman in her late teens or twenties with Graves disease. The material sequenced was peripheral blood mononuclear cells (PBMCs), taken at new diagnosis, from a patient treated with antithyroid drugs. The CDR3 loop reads CASSLVAGGSHEQFF. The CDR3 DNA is TGTGCCAGCAGTTTAGTCGCGGGGGGTTCCCATGAGCAGTTCTTC.